What follows are 23 T cell receptor beta chains derived from one specimen sequenced in a study of beta chain features in type 1 diabetes. The isolated RNA, all of it, was reverse transcribed, so expressed TCRB transcripts were what got sequenced. Using immunoSEQ multiplex PCR, the repertoire was profiled, and TCRdb retains in-frame clones only, with some absent. Among about 260,000 clones listed, about a fifth were seen once. These receptors have no identified antigens. Study results and caveats: Within each of all four CD4+ subsets, Type 1 diabetes patients had TCRB CDR3s that were moderately but significantly shorter.

The sample was naive CD4+ T cells from blood. The receptor source for this set is a woman aged 40 to 50 with type 1 diabetes.

This clone was picked up a small number of times. This chain links TRBV4-3 with TRBJ1-1; 10 bases are a match to TRBD1. There are 14 residues in the CDR3. Germline V gene data show CDR1 as LGHNA and CDR2 as YSLEER. Unmatched junction bases numbered 5, after V lost 4 bases and J lost 6 bases. Here the CDR3 DNA reads TGCGCCAGCAGCCGGGACAGGGGTTCAGCTGAAGCTTTCTTT. Translated, it gives CASSRDRGSAEAFF.

This sequence joins TRBV4-1 and TRBJ1-2; no definite D call. V was cut by 0 bases and J by 4 bases, with 9 bases left in between. This CDR3 is built from 14 residues. Germline V lookup: CDR1 MGHRA, CDR2 YSYEKL. The chain's CDR3 is CASSQDPGPYGYTF. CDR3 nucleotides: TGCGCCAGCAGCCAAGACCCGGGTCCCTATGGCTACACCTTC.

This clone appeared a few times. This CDR3 reads CAWSVGTGRYTQYF. The CDR3 nucleotides read TGTGCCTGGAGTGTAGGGACAGGGCGATATACGCAGTATTTT. This chain uses TRBV30 with TRBJ2-3, with TRBD1 matching over 9 bases. Germline-derived CDR1 and CDR2 are GTSNPN and SVGIG (reference sequence). This CDR3 spans 14 amino acids. V trimming: 0 bases; J trimming: 7 bases; junction bases outside the gene matches: 5. Full variable domain (remainder filled in from reference TRBV30 and TRBJ2-3): SQTIHQWPATLVQPVGSPLSLECTVEGTSNPNLYWYRQAAGRGLQLLFYSVGIGQISSEVPQNLSASRPQDRQFILSSKKLLLSDSGFYLCAWSVGTGRYTQYFGPGTRLTVL.

The genes are TRBV9 and TRBJ1-2, with 11 bases fitting TRBD1. Per germline, CDR1 SGDLS and CDR2 YYNGEE. The CDR3 runs 15 residues. V dropped 0 bases and J dropped 4; count of bases not matched to a gene: 2. The CDR3 nucleotides read TGTGCCAGCAGCGTAGGGACAGGGGGCTTCTATGGCTACACCTTC. Translation gives CASSVGTGGFYGYTF. The full variable domain, in which reference TRBV9 and TRBJ1-2 provide the parts outside the CDR3, is DSGVTQTPKHLITATGQRVTLRCSPRSGDLSVYWYQQSLDQGLQFLIQYYNGEERAKGNILERFSAQQFPDLHSELNLSSLELGDSALYFCASSVGTGGFYGYTFGSGTRLTVV.

The V call is TRBV7-8, the J call TRBJ2-7; 16 nucleotides agree with TRBD2. V lost 5 bases and J lost 11; bases outside the gene matches: 6. The length of the CDR3 is 14 residues. Germline V gene sequence: CDR1 SGHVS, CDR2 FQNEAQ. The CDR3 reads CASSGTSGRVEEYF. The CDR3 nucleotides read TGTGCCAGCAGCGGGACTAGCGGGAGGGTAGAGGAGTACTTC.

V usage is TRBV7-9 and J usage is TRBJ1-4; D is possibly TRBD1 (5 bases). V was pared by 2 bases and J by 8 bases, with 18 bases between. The CDR3 contains 16 residues. Germline lookup yields CDR1 SEHNR and CDR2 FQNEAQ (reference sequence). CDR3 sequence: CASSLMEGRVGEKLFF. The CDR3 DNA is TGTGCCAGCAGCTTAATGGAGGGGAGGGTTGGCGAAAAACTGTTTTTT.

The rearrangement joins TRBV7-9 to TRBJ1-1; 8 bases fit TRBD1. The CDR3 consists of 16 residues. Trimming removed 2 bases from V and 1 base from J; junction bases left unmatched: 6. The germline V gene encodes CDR1 SEHNR and CDR2 FQNEAQ (reference sequence). For the CDR3, the DNA is TGTGCCAGCAGCTTAACAACAGGGGGAAGGAACACTGAAGCTTTCTTT. This encodes CASSLTTGGRNTEAFF.

This clone was seen more than once but under ten times. The gene calls are TRBV5-1 and TRBJ1-6; TRBD1 matches at 8 bases. CDR1 SGHRS and CDR2 YFSETQ come from the germline V gene. The CDR3 is made up of 14 amino acids. V gave up 5 bases and J gave up 8 bases; unmatched junction bases: 6. CDR3 nucleotides: TGCGCCAGCAGAGCGACAGGGGTTGATTCACCCCTCCACTTT. Protein product: CASRATGVDSPLHF.

V and J are TRBV6-1 and TRBJ2-7; TRBD1 matches at 9 bases. Germline trimming cut 7 bases from V and 3 bases from J; bases unmatched to any gene: 7. Germline loops: CDR1 MNHNS, CDR2 SASEGT. This CDR3 region has 14 residues. The CDR3 sequence: CASIEQGAGYEQYF. CDR3 bases: TGTGCCAGCATCGAACAGGGGGCGGGCTACGAGCAGTACTTC.

The chain is built from TRBV2 and TRBJ2-3; tentatively, D is TRBD2 (6 bases). The CDR3 totals 14 residues. V lost 8 bases and J lost 1, with 13 bases in between. Germline V gene sequence: CDR1 SNHLY, CDR2 FYNNEI. CDR3 bases: TGTGCCAGCCTCGTGGGAGGAGGCACAGATACGCAGTATTTT. Translation gives CASLVGGGTDTQYF.

This clone was detected a few times. CDR3 sequence reads: CASSPSISSGNTIYF. The CDR3 DNA reads TGTGCCAGCTCACCTTCGATCAGCTCTGGAAACACCATATATTTT. This chain links TRBV18 with TRBJ1-3; D gene uncertain. The V end was cut by 3 bases, the J end by 0 bases, with 9 bases between. The CDR3 is 15 residues long. Germline CDR1 and CDR2: KGHSH and LQKENI. The entire variable domain, with the rest obtained from reference TRBV18 and TRBJ1-3, is as follows: NAGVMQNPRHLVRRRGQEARLRCSPMKGHSHVYWYRQLPEEGLKFMVYLQKENIIDESGMPKERFSAEFPKEGPSILRIQQVVRGDSAAYFCASSPSISSGNTIYFGEGSWLTVV.

This clone has only a few counts. V usage is TRBV9 and J usage is TRBJ2-7, with TRBD1 identical over 8 bases. With V trimmed by 4 bases and J by 0 bases, 6 bases remained unmatched. The CDR3 totals 15 residues. CDR1 SGDLS and CDR2 YYNGEE come from the germline V gene. CDR3 loop: CASSPRQGNSYEQYF. The CDR3 DNA sequence: TGTGCCAGCAGCCCCCGACAGGGGAACTCCTACGAGCAGTACTTC.

This chain connects TRBV28 to TRBJ1-5; TRBD1 is a possible D gene (5 bases). The V and J ends lost 7 bases and 9 bases respectively, with 16 bases between them. CDR1 and CDR2 (germline): MDHEN, SYDVKM. The CDR3 consists of 13 residues. CDR3 coding DNA: TGTGCCAGCATCCAGGGCCCCGCCAGGCCCCAGCATTTT. Amino acids: CASIQGPARPQHF.

The chain is built from TRBV18 and TRBJ1-5, with a weak D call TRBD1 (5 bases). Deletions cut 5 bases from V and 7 bases from J, with 15 bases between. CDR3 length: 14 residues. CDR1 and CDR2 from the germline V gene are KGHSH and LQKENI. The CDR3 protein is CASSTDTHRQPQHF. The CDR3 DNA reads TGTGCCAGCTCAACGGACACGCACAGACAGCCCCAGCATTTT.

The gene calls are TRBV19 and TRBJ2-2, with a possible D match to TRBD1 (6 bases). Trimming removed 7 bases at V and 2 bases at J, with 14 bases between. CDR1 is LNHDA, CDR2 SQIVND, per germline (reference sequence). CDR3 size: 15 residues. CDR3 sequence reads: CASIPDRGNTGELFF. As DNA, the CDR3 is TGTGCCAGTATTCCGGACAGAGGCAACACCGGGGAGCTGTTTTTT.

The chain is built from TRBV28 and TRBJ2-7; 9 bases map to TRBD1. CDR1 and CDR2 (germline): MDHEN, SYDVKM. The CDR3 spans 14 residues. After removal of 6 bases from V and 7 bases from J, the junction contained 10 bases not matched to a gene. CDR3 loop: CASRDSQGAQEQYF. The DNA for the CDR3 is TGTGCCAGCAGGGATTCACAGGGGGCGCAGGAGCAGTACTTC.

The chain uses TRBV6-4 and TRBJ2-1; 7 bases are a match to TRBD2. V shed 5 bases and J 1 base; nucleotides not matched to a gene: 2. The CDR3 runs 14 residues. Per germline, CDR1 MRHNA and CDR2 SNTAGT. This CDR3 reads CASSRTSSYNEQFF. The CDR3 bases are TGTGCCAGCAGTAGGACTAGTTCCTACAATGAGCAGTTCTTC.

The genes are TRBV7-9 and TRBJ1-1; 8 bases fit TRBD1. The CDR3 is 12 residues long. J gave up 8 bases and V 1 base, and 0 bases lay outside the gene matches. Germline CDR1 reads SEHNR; CDR2 reads FQNEAQ (reference sequence). The CDR3 sequence is CASSLGDREAFF. The CDR3 nucleotides read TGTGCCAGCAGCTTAGGGGACAGGGAAGCTTTCTTT.

The rearrangement joins TRBV15 to TRBJ2-5; weak D call: TRBD2 (5 bases). Trimming left V 0 bases short and J 5 bases short, with 13 bases between. The CDR3 sequence is 15 residues long. CDR1 and CDR2 (germline): LNHNV, YYDKDF (reference sequence). CDR3 amino acids: CATSRDPSGWETQYF. As DNA, the CDR3 is TGTGCCACCAGCAGAGATCCCTCGGGGTGGGAGACCCAGTACTTC.

The chain links TRBV30 to TRBJ2-7, with 8 bases aligning to TRBD2. Germline CDR1 and CDR2: GTSNPN and SVGIG (reference sequence). This CDR3 contains 13 residues. V lost 3 bases, J lost 2 bases, and 3 bases stayed unmatched. CDR3 residues: CAWSSGSTYEQYF. DNA for the CDR3: TGTGCCTGGAGCAGCGGGAGTACCTACGAGCAGTACTTC.

Comment on this clone: Other nucleotide sequences in the sample specify the same CDR3. The V and J genes are TRBV18 and TRBJ1-2; D gene ambiguous. Germline V gene sequence: CDR1 KGHSH, CDR2 LQKENI. This CDR3 comprises 13 residues. Trimming stripped 2 bases from V and 3 bases from J, with 7 bases between. The CDR3 here is CASSPGLDYGYTF. In DNA form, the CDR3 reads TGTGCCAGCTCACCAGGACTGGACTATGGCTACACCTTC.

Turning to this clone: Other DNA sequences of this sample code for an identical CDR3. Here the CDR3 reads CASSLGAENQPQHF. The CDR3 DNA reads as TGCGCCAGCAGCTTGGGGGCAGAAAATCAGCCCCAGCATTTT. The chain couples TRBV5-1 to TRBJ1-5; unclear D gene. CDR1 and CDR2 from the germline V gene are SGHRS and YFSETQ. The CDR3 contains 14 residues. V lost 0 bases and J lost 4, with 8 bases in between.

This sequence joins TRBV7-9 and TRBJ1-2; D is unresolved. CDR3 length: 11 residues. Germline values: CDR1 SEHNR, CDR2 FQNEAQ (reference sequence). V was trimmed by 4 bases and J by 6 bases, leaving 6 bases between them. CDR3 region: CASSSGNGYTF. CDR3 nucleotide sequence: TGTGCCAGCAGCTCCGGGAATGGCTACACCTTC.